This entry features one TCR beta chain sequence. Its antigen is currently unknown. One end of the junction does not line up with germline, which may come from a read error. This record comes from a study of molecular identifiers for immune sequencing clone quantification. Whole-study findings and limits: Detectable among about a million naive cells, according to reports, was Jurkat TCR RNA spiked in from one cell. It was shown that clones above 20 RNA copies held over 99% of effector molecules, but under 1% in naive cells.

Library preparation followed earlier protocols using designated TCR primers. From the PCR reads, TCRdb called clonotypes with MiXCR, one entry per CDR3 protein. The sample yields about 640,000 distinct CDR3 sequences, roughly 21% seen once. This CDR3 is 15 amino acids long. The V gene's germline CDR1 is LNHNV and CDR2 YYDKDF (reference sequence). The chain carries TRBV15 and TRBJ2-1, with a possible D match to TRBD2 (6 bases). The sample taken for sequencing was naive CD8+ T cells from blood, with Jurkat cell RNA spiked in. Subset meaning: FACS-sorted CD8+CD4-CCR7+CD45RA+ naive T cells. The receptor's source is a human donor in good health. Some libraries in this study had Jurkat cell RNA spiked in. The CDR3 DNA reads TGTGCCACCAGCGGAGAAGGCGGGGATTACAATGAGCAGTTCTTC. The encoded protein is CATSGEGGDYNEQFF.